This is a list of T cell receptor beta chains from one sample in a study of blood T cell repertoires in COVID-19. Some clones are missing from TCRdb's copy, which holds only in-frame ones; the method was immunoSEQ multiplex PCR. This table has a few hundred thousand clones, about 86% appearing once. What was sequenced was peripheral blood. These receptors originate from a man aged 18 to 35 with active or convalescent COVID-19. Both conserved end residues are part of each CDR3. The D gene is left open where the match is weak. Clone sizes are given selectively: once, few, many, or a class where the clone is expanded.

J gene,clone size,D gene,V gene,CDR3 DNA,CDR3 protein
TRBJ2-5,.,TRBD2,TRBV4-2,TGTGCCAGCAGCATCGGGAGCGGGAGGACATCTGAGACCCAGTACTTC,CASSIGSGRTSETQYF
TRBJ2-1,.,.,TRBV7-8,TGTGCCAGCAGAGGTAGCGGCCGGGGCTCGAGTGTGGAGTTCTTC,CASRGSGRGSSVEFF
TRBJ2-1,.,.,TRBV28,TGTGCCAGCAGTTCGCCGGGCAATGAGCAGTTCTTC,CASSSPGNEQFF
TRBJ2-2,.,.,TRBV9,TGTGCCAGCTCGGGACTTACGAACACCGGGGAGCTGTTTTTT,CASSGLTNTGELFF
TRBJ1-1,.,.,TRBV4-2,TGTGCCAGCAGTCCGGTGGAGTACACTGAAGCTTTCTTT,CASSPVEYTEAFF
TRBJ2-7,.,.,TRBV14,TGTGCCAGCAGCCAGATATGGGTAGCCGAGCCCTACGAGCAGTACTTC,CASSQIWVAEPYEQYF
TRBJ2-1,once,TRBD2,TRBV18,TGTGCCAGCTCACCTTCACCATCGGGACTAGCGGGAGGGGAGCAGTTCTTC,CASSPSPSGLAGGEQFF
TRBJ2-7,.,TRBD1,TRBV7-9,TGTGCCAGCAGACGACCGGGACAGAACACCGAGCAGTACTTC,CASRRPGQNTEQYF
TRBJ2-3,.,.,TRBV10-1,TGCGCCAGCAGTCGAGGGAATTGGGGTACAGATACGCAGTATTTT,CASSRGNWGTDTQYF
TRBJ2-1,.,TRBD2,TRBV6-2/TRBV6-3,TGTGCCAGCAGTCCGAGCGGGGCTATCAATGAGCAGTTCTTC,CASSPSGAINEQFF
TRBJ1-1,once,.,TRBV6-5,TGTGCCTCTAAGCCCGACACTGAAGCTTTCTTT,CASKPDTEAFF
TRBJ2-7,.,TRBD1,TRBV2,TGTGCCAGCAGTTCGCTCCCGGGACAGGGTCTTCTCTACGAGCAGTACTTC,CASSSLPGQGLLYEQYF
TRBJ2-5,.,TRBD2,TRBV7-9,TGTGCCAGCAGCGGATCCGGGACTAGTTCTTTTGGTCAAGAGACCCAGTACTTC,CASSGSGTSSFGQETQYF
TRBJ2-7,once,.,TRBV28,TGTGCCAGCAAGCGTACAGGGTCCTACGAGCAGTACTTC,CASKRTGSYEQYF
TRBJ1-1,.,.,TRBV3-1/TRBV3-2,TGTGCCAGCAGCCAAGCGGGGGGCAGTGAAGCTTTCTTT,CASSQAGGSEAFF
TRBJ2-1,.,TRBD1,TRBV11-3,TGTGCCAGCAGCTTAGCTGGACAGGGTAGAAATGAGCAGTTCTTC,CASSLAGQGRNEQFF
TRBJ1-5,.,.,TRBV7-2,TGTGCCAGCAGCTTAGGTCGACAGATCAATCAGCCCCAGCATTTT,CASSLGRQINQPQHF
TRBJ2-2,few,.,TRBV6-5,TGTGCCAGCAGTTCCGTAGGGGAGCTGTTTTTT,CASSSVGELFF
TRBJ2-1,.,.,TRBV7-2,TGTGCCAGCAGCTTAGGACTACACAATGAGCAGTTCTTC,CASSLGLHNEQFF
TRBJ1-2,.,.,TRBV28,TGTGCCAGCACCCATGGGCGGGTAACGCGGGGCTACACCTTC,CASTHGRVTRGYTF
TRBJ1-5,once,.,TRBV2,TGTGCCAGTCACAGGGTACGCAGCAATCAGCCCCAGCATTTT,CASHRVRSNQPQHF
TRBJ2-2,.,TRBD2,TRBV6-6,TGTGCCAGCAGTCCTCTAGCGGGAACTCACACCGGGGAGCTGTTTTTT,CASSPLAGTHTGELFF
TRBJ2-7,.,TRBD2,TRBV11-2,TGTGCCAGCAGATCTGTAGCGGGCGGACGCTACGAGCAGTACTTC,CASRSVAGGRYEQYF